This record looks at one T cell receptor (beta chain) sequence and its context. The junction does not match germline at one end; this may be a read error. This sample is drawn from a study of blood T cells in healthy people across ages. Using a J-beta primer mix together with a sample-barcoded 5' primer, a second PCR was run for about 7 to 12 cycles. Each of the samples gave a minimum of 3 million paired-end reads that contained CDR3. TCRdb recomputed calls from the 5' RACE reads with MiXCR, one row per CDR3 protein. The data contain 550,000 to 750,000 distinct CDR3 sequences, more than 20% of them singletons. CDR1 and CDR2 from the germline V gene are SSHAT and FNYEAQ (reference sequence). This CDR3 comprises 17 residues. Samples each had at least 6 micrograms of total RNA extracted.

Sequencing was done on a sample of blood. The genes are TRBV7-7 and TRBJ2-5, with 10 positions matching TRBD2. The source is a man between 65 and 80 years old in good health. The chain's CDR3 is CASSLAGVSRGQETQYF. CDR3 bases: TGTGCTAGCAGCCTAGCGGGAGTTTCCCGGGGACAAGAGACCCAGTACTTC.